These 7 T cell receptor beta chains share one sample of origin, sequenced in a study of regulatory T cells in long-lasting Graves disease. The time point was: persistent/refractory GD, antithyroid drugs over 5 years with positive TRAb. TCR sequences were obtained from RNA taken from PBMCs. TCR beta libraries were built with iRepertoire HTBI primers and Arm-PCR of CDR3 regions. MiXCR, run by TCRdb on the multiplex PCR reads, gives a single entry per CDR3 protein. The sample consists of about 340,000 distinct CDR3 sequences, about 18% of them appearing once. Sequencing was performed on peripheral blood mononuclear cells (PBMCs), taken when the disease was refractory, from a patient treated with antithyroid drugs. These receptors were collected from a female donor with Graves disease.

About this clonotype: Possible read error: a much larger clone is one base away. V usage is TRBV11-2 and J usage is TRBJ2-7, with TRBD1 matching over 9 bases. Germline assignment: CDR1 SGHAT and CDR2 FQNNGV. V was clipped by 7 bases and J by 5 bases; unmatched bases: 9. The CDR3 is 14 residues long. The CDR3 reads CASTSFGTGNEQYF. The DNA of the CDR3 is TGTGCCAGCACCTCCTTCGGGACAGGGAACGAGCAGTACTTC.

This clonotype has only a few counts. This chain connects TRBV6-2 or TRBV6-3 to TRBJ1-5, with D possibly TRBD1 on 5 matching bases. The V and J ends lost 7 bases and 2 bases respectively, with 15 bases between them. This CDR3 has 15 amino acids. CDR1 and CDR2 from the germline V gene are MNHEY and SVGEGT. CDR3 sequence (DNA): TGTGCCAGCACCCCCCGGGGGAATGGCAATCAGCCCCAGCATTTT. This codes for CASTPRGNGNQPQHF.

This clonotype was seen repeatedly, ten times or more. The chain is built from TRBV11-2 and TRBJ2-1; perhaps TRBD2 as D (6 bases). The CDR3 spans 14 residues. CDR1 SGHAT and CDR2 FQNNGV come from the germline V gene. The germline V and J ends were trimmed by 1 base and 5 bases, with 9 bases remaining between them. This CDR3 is CASSLVGSHNEQFF. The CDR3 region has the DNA TGTGCCAGCAGCTTAGTCGGGAGCCACAATGAGCAGTTCTTC.

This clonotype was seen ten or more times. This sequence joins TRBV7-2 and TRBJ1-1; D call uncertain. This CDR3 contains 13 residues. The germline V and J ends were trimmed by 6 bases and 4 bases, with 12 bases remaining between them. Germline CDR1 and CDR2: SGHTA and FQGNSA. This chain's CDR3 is CASSLRESTEAFF. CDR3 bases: TGTGCCAGCAGTCTGAGGGAAAGCACTGAAGCTTTCTTT.

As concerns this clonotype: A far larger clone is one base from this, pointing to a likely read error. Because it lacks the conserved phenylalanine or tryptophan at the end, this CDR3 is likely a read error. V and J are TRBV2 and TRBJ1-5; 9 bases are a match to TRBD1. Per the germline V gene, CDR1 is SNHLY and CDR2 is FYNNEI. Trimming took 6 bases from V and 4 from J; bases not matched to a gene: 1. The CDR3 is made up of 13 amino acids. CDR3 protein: CASRGQGNQPQHL. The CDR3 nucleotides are TGTGCCAGCAGGGGACAGGGAAATCAGCCCCAGCATCTT.

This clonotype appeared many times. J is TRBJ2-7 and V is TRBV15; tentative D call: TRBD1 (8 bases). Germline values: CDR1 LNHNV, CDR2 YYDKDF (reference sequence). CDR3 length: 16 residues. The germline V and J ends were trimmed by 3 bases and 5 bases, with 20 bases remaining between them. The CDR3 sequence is CATSRWGGTGVHEQYF. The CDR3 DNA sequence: TGTGCCACCAGCAGGTGGGGGGGGACAGGAGTCCACGAGCAGTACTTC.

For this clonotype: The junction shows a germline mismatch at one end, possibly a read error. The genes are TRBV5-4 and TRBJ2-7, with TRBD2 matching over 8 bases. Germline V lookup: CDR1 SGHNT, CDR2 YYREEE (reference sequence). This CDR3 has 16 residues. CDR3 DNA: TGTGCCAGCAGCCGCCTCATAGCGGGGACTGCCTACGAGCAGCACTTC. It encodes CASSRLIAGTAYEQHF.